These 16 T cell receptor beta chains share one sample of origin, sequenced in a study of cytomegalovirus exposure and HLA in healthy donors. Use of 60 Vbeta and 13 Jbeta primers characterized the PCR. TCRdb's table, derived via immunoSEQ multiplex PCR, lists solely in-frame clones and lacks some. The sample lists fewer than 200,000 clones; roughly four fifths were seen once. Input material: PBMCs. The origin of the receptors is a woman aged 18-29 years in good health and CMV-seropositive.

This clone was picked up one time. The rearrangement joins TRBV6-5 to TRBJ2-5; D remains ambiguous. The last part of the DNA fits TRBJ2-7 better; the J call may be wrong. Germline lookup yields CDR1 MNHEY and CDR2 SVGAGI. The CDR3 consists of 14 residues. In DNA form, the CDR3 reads TGTGCCAGCAAGAGAGGAACGGATGCCTACGAGCAGTACTTC. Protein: CASKRGTDAYEQYF.

This CDR3 is CASNKHRLGETQYF. In DNA form, the CDR3 reads TGTGCCAGCAATAAACACAGGTTGGGAGAGACCCAGTACTTC. The V call is TRBV6-5, the J call TRBJ2-5, with D perhaps TRBD1 (5 bases). The CDR3 length is 14 residues. The V end lost 7 bases, the J end lost 4 bases, and 16 bases lay between the germline ends. Per the germline V gene, CDR1 is MNHEY and CDR2 is SVGAGI.

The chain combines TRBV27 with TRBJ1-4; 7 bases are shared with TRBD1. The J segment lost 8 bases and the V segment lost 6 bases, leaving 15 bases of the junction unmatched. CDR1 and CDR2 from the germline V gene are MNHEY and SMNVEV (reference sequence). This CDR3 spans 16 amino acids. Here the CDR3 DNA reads TGTGCCAGCAGGAAGCAGGGGGATCGGGGAAGGGAAAAACTGTTTTTT. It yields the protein CASRKQGDRGREKLFF. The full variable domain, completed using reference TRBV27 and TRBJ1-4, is EAQVTQNPRYLITVTGKKLTVTCSQNMNHEYMSWYRQDPGLGLRQIYYSMNVEVTDKGDVPEGYKVSRKEKRNFPLILESPSPNQTSLYFCASRKQGDRGREKLFFGSGTQLSVL.

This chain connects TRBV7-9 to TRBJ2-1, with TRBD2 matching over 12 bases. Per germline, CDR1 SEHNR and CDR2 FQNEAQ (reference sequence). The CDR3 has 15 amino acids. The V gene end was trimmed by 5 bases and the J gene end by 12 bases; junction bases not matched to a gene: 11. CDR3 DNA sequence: TGTGCCAGCAGCAGGGGCCCTAGCGGGGGGGTGGGGCAGTTCTTC. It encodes CASSRGPSGGVGQFF.

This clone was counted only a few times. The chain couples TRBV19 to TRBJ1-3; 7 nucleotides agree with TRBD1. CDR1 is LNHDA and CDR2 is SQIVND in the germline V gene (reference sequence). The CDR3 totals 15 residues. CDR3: CAVFRTGCSGNTIYF. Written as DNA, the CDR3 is TGTGCTGTCTTCCGGACAGGTTGCTCTGGAAACACCATATATTTT.

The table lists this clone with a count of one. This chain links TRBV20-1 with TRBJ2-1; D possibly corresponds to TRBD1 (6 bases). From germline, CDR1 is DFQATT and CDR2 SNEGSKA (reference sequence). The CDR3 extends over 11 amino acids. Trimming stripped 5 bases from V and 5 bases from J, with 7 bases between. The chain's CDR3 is CSAHRDNEQFF. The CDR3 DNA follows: TGCAGTGCTCACAGGGACAATGAGCAGTTCTTC.

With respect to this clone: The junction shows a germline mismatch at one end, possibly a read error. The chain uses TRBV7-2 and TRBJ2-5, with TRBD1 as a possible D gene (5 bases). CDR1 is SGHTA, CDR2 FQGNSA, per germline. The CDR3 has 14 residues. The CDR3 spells CANSLVQGQETQYF. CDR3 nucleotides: TGTGCCAACAGCTTAGTCCAGGGCCAAGAGACCCAGTACTTC. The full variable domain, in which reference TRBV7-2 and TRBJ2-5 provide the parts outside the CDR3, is GAGVSQSPSNKVTEKGKDVELRCDPISGHTALYWYRQSLGQGLEFLIYFQGNSAPDKSGLPSDRFSAERTGGSVSTLTIQRTQQEDSAVYLCANSLVQGQETQYFGPGTRLLVL.

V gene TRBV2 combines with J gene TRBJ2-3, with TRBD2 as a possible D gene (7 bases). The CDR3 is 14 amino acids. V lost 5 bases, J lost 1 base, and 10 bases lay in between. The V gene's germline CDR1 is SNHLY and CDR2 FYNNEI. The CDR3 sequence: CASSTGRGTDTQYF. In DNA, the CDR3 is TGTGCCAGCAGTACAGGGAGGGGCACAGATACGCAGTATTTT.

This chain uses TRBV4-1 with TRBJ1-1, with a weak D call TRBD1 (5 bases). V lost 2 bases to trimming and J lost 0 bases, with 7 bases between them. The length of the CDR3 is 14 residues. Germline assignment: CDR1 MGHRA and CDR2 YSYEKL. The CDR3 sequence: CASSQRGLNTEAFF. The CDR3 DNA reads TGCGCCAGCAGCCAAAGGGGATTGAACACTGAAGCTTTCTTT.

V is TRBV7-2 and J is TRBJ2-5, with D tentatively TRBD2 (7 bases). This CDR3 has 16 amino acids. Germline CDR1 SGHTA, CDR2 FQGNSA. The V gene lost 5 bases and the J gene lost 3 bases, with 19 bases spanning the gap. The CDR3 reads CASSHNGGRSKETQYF. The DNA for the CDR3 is TGTGCCAGCAGCCATAACGGGGGGCGGTCCAAAGAGACCCAGTACTTC.

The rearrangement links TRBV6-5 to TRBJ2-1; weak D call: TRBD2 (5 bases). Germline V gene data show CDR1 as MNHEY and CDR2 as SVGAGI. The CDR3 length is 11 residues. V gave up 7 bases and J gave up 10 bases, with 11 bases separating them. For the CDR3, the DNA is TGTGCCAGCATGGAGGTTGGGGAGCAGTTCTTC. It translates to CASMEVGEQFF.

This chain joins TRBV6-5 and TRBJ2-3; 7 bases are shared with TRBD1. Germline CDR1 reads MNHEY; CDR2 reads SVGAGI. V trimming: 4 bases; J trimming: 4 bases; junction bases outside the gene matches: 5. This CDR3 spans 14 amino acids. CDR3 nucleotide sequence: TGTGCCAGCAGTTGGGGACAGCGTGCAGATACGCAGTATTTT. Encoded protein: CASSWGQRADTQYF.

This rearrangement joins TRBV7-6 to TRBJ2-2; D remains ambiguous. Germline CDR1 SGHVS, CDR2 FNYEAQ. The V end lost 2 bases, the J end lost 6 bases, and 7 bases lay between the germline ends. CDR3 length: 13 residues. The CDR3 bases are TGTGCCAGCAGCTTATCCCTCCCCGGGGAGCTGTTTTTT. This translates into CASSLSLPGELFF.

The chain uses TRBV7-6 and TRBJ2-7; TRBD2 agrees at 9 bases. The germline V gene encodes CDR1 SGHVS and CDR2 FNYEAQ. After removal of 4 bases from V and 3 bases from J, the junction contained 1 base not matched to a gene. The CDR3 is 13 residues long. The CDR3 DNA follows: TGTGCCAGCAGCTCGCGGGGGGGCTACGAGCAGTACTTC. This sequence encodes CASSSRGGYEQYF.

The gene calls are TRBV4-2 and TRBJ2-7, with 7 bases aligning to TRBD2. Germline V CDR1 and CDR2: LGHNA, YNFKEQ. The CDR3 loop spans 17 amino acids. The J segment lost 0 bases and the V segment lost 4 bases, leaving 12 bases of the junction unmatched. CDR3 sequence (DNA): TGTGCCAGCAGCCGTCCGGGACTAAGGGATAGCTCCTACGAGCAGTACTTC. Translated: CASSRPGLRDSSYEQYF.

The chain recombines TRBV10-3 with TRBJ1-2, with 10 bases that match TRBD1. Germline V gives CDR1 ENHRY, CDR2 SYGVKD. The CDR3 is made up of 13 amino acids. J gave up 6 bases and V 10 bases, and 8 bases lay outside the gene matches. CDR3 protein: CASRTGGEDGYTF. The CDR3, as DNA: TGTGCCAGCAGGACAGGGGGTGAGGATGGCTACACCTTC.